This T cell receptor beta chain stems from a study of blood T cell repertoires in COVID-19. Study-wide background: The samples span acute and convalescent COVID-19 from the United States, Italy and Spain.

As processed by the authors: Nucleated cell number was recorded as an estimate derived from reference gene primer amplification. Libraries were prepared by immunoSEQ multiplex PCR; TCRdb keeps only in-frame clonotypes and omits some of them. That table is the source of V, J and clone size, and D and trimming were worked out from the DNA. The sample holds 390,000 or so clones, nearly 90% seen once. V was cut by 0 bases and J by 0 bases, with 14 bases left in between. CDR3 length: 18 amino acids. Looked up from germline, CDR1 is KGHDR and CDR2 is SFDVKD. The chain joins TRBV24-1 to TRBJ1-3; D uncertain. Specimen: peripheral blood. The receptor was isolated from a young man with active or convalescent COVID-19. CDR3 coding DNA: TGTGCCACCAGTGATTTGCGAGGTCGTACCCCCTCTGGAAACACCATATATTTT. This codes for CATSDLRGRTPSGNTIYF.